This T cell receptor (beta chain) derives from a study of Ad26.COV2.S vaccination and SARS-CoV-2 variants. Profiled with immunoSEQ multiplex PCR; TCRdb holds only in-frame clones, not every one. The sample includes 350,000 to 450,000 clones, approximately 90% seen only once; the top ten take roughly 3.9%. The receptor was isolated from a human donor who had recovered from COVID-19. This specimen was peripheral blood, taken after recovery from COVID-19.

The CDR3 region is CASSYRVNTEAFF. In DNA, the CDR3 is TGTGCCAGCAGTTACAGGGTGAACACTGAAGCTTTCTTT. The chain uses TRBV6-2 or TRBV6-3 and TRBJ1-1; D is uncertain. This CDR3 is 13 amino acids long. Trimming left V 2 bases short and J 0 bases short, with 4 bases between. Germline CDR1 and CDR2: MNHEY and SVGEGT.